Listed here is a single TCR beta chain. Clones were sequenced by immunoSEQ multiplex PCR, and TCRdb holds only the in-frame ones, with some missing. The table includes 95,000 to 150,000 clones, approximately 80% detected once. This specimen comes from a study of radiation and T cells in renal cell carcinoma. This CDR3 has 15 residues. CDR1 is SNHLY, CDR2 FYNNEI, per germline. Trimming left V 7 bases short and J 1 base short, with 14 bases between. Time point defined: baseline pretreatment blood. Treatment given: 15 Gy SBRT to primary tumor, nephrectomy 4 weeks later. The material sequenced was blood, taken from a patient whose treatment included radiotherapy and nephrectomy. This TCR derives from a woman aged 60-75 years with renal cell carcinoma. This sequence joins TRBV2 and TRBJ1-5, with D possibly matching TRBD1 (5 bases). CDR3 bases: TGTGCCAGCACCTGGGACTCCTTAAGCAATCAGCCCCAGCATTTT. Translation: CASTWDSLSNQPQHF.